These 16 T cell receptor beta chains were sequenced from one sample in a study of blood T cell repertoires in COVID-19. Profiled with immunoSEQ multiplex PCR; TCRdb holds only in-frame clones, not every one. The sample has some 400,000 clones, around 87% seen once. The source material was peripheral blood. The receptors were gathered from a woman aged 25-40 years with COVID-19, enrolled during active disease.

J is TRBJ1-2 and V is TRBV21-1; TRBD1 was called by the table and not checked on the DNA. TRBV21-1 is a pseudogene locus. This CDR3 region has 19 residues. CDR3 region: CASSKRGGAPQCFGYGYTF. In DNA, the CDR3 is TGTGCCAGCAGCAAGCGAGGTGGGGCACCTCAGTGCTTTGGGTATGGCTACACCTTC.

The rearrangement uses TRBV27 and TRBJ2-1; D not certain. V was pared by 8 bases and J by 8 bases, with 10 bases between. This CDR3 has 11 residues. Germline CDR1 is MNHEY and CDR2 is SMNVEV (reference sequence). In DNA, the CDR3 is TGTGCCAGCCACTGGCTAGATGAGCAGTTCTTC. Translating it yields CASHWLDEQFF.

The rearrangement links TRBV10-3 to TRBJ2-2; TRBD2 matches 8 bases. V lost 3 bases, J lost 2 bases, and 5 bases stayed unmatched. The germline V gene has CDR1 ENHRY and CDR2 SYGVKD. The CDR3 contains 16 residues. CDR3 in DNA: TGTGCCATCAGTGAAAAGAGCGGGGGAAACACCGGGGAGCTGTTTTTT. It codes for CAISEKSGGNTGELFF.

The chain recombines TRBV12-3 or TRBV12-4 with TRBJ1-5, with D possibly being TRBD1 (5 bases). The V end was cut by 5 bases, the J end by 9 bases, with 14 bases between. The CDR3 is made up of 13 amino acids. The CDR3 spells CASSPTWDWPQHF. In DNA, the CDR3 is TGTGCCAGCAGTCCTACGTGGGACTGGCCCCAGCATTTT.

The chain combines TRBV11-2 with TRBJ1-6; D remains unclear. Germline lookup yields CDR1 SGHAT and CDR2 FQNNGV. There are 17 residues in the CDR3. Between the trimmed V and J ends, which lost 0 bases and 0 bases, there was a span of 9 bases. The CDR3 region is CASSLDLVLSYNSPLHF. As DNA, the CDR3 is TGTGCCAGCAGCTTAGATTTAGTCCTCTCCTATAATTCACCCCTCCACTTT.

This chain uses TRBV13 with TRBJ2-1; 8 nucleotides agree with TRBD2. The germline V gene encodes CDR1 PRHDT and CDR2 FYEKMQ (reference sequence). The CDR3 is 15 residues long. Trimming at V came to 4 bases and at J to 5 bases, leaving 7 bases not matched to a gene. The CDR3 is CASSSQVAGHNEQFF. In nucleotides, the CDR3 is TGTGCCAGCAGCTCCCAAGTAGCGGGACACAATGAGCAGTTCTTC. The whole variable domain, filled in from reference TRBV13 and TRBJ2-1, reads AAGVIQSPRHLIKEKRETATLKCYPIPRHDTVYWYQQGPGQDPQFLISFYEKMQSDKGSIPDRFSAQQFSDYHSELNMSSLELGDSALYFCASSSQVAGHNEQFFGPGTRLTVL.

The CDR3 here is CATSRGLAAYEQYF. The CDR3, as DNA: TGTGCCACCAGCAGGGGACTAGCGGCATACGAGCAGTACTTC. The V and J genes are TRBV15 and TRBJ2-7, with 11 bases identical to TRBD2. CDR3 length: 14 amino acids. V gave up 3 bases and J gave up 4 bases; unmatched junction bases: 2. The germline gives CDR1 LNHNV, CDR2 YYDKDF (reference sequence).

The rearrangement joins TRBV5-4 to TRBJ2-5; TRBD1 is a possible D gene (5 bases). Germline V gene lookup returns CDR1 SGHNT and CDR2 YYREEE (reference sequence). V lost 4 bases and J lost 2, with 15 bases in between. This CDR3 contains 15 residues. CDR3 nucleotides: TGTGCCAGCAGCCCCAGGGTTATGGAACAAGAGACCCAGTACTTC. Its protein product is CASSPRVMEQETQYF.

The CDR3 DNA reads as TGCGCCAGCAGCTTTAAGAGCGGCACCACCGGGGAGCTGTTTTTT. Translated: CASSFKSGTTGELFF. The rearrangement uses TRBV5-1 and TRBJ2-2; D may be TRBD2 (5 bases). From germline, CDR1 is SGHRS and CDR2 YFSETQ. Trimming cost V 2 bases and J 4 bases, with 12 bases left between them. CDR3 length: 15 amino acids.

In its sample, this clone was seen a few times. V gene TRBV11-2 combines with J gene TRBJ2-3; TRBD2 agrees at 10 bases. The CDR3 has 16 residues. The junction had 9 bases not matched to a gene; V was cut back by 5 bases and J by 4 bases. Per the germline V gene, CDR1 is SGHAT and CDR2 is FQNNGV. The CDR3 DNA is TGTGCCAGCAGCCCGACTAGCGGGTTGGGGGCAGATACGCAGTATTTT. Its translation is CASSPTSGLGADTQYF. Full variable domain (rest looked up from reference TRBV11-2 and TRBJ2-3): EAGVAQSPRYKIIEKRQSVAFWCNPISGHATLYWYQQILGQGPKLLIQFQNNGVVDDSQLPKDRFSAERLKGVDSTLKIQPAKLEDSAVYLCASSPTSGLGADTQYFGPGTRLTVL.

The rearrangement uses TRBV5-1 and TRBJ2-5, with D possibly being TRBD1 (6 bases). V shed 4 bases and J shed 2 bases, with 9 bases lying between them. In germline, CDR1 is SGHRS, CDR2 YFSETQ. CDR3 size: 13 residues. Here the CDR3 DNA reads TGCGCCAGCAGCATACAGGGACAAGAGACCCAGTACTTC. As protein: CASSIQGQETQYF.

The genes are TRBV11-2 and TRBJ2-1; 9 bases map to TRBD1. J was trimmed by 5 bases and V by 5 bases; bases with no gene match: 7. Germline V gene sequence: CDR1 SGHAT, CDR2 FQNNGV. The CDR3 totals 15 residues. CDR3 region: CASSPGQGRDNEQFF. The CDR3 DNA sequence: TGTGCCAGCAGCCCGGGACAGGGAAGGGACAATGAGCAGTTCTTC.

The chain combines TRBV5-1 with TRBJ1-5, with a weak D call TRBD1 (5 bases). The length of the CDR3 is 14 residues. V was pared by 2 bases and J by 4 bases, with 10 bases between. CDR1 and CDR2 (germline): SGHRS, YFSETQ. The DNA for the CDR3 is TGCGCCAGCAGCTTAGACAGAAGGAATCAGCCCCAGCATTTT. Its translation: CASSLDRRNQPQHF.

The chain has TRBV3-1 (or the pseudogene TRBV3-2) and TRBJ1-2; D may be TRBD1 (5 bases). This CDR3 spans 15 amino acids. CDR1 is LGHDT and CDR2 is YNNKEL in the germline V gene (reference sequence). The V and J ends lost 1 base and 4 bases respectively, with 13 bases between them. The CDR3 nucleotides are TGTGCCAGCAGCCAAGTTCAGGGAGGTGGCTATGGCTACACCTTC. Its protein is CASSQVQGGGYGYTF.

The chain recombines TRBV5-4 with TRBJ2-4, with 11 bases matching TRBD1. The CDR3 is 15 amino acids. The V segment lost 4 bases and the J segment 7 bases; nucleotides outside the gene matches: 7. Germline V gene data show CDR1 as SGHNT and CDR2 as YYREEE (reference sequence). The CDR3 reads CASSVGTGGRNIQYF. The CDR3 nucleotides read TGTGCCAGCAGCGTTGGGACAGGGGGTCGGAACATTCAGTACTTC.

V is TRBV18 and J is TRBJ1-3, with a possible D match to TRBD1 (6 bases). Trimming left V 2 bases short and J 4 bases short, with 15 bases between. The CDR3 is made up of 16 amino acids. CDR1 is KGHSH, CDR2 LQKENI, per germline. CDR3 sequence: CASSPDRLPRGNTIYF. In DNA, the CDR3 is TGTGCCAGCTCACCAGACAGGCTGCCAAGGGGAAACACCATATATTTT.